A selection of T cell receptor beta chains follows, all from one sample in a study of CD8+ T cells in alopecia areata. Sequencing used immunoSEQ multiplex PCR; TCRdb keeps in-frame clones, though not all of them. This table has 90,000 to 100,000 clones, roughly two fifths appearing once. Source material: CD4+ T cells sorted from blood. The receptor source for this set is a human donor with alopecia areata. Each CDR3 is given with its conserved first and last residue. D genes are given only for firm matches. Expanded clones are given a class, and other clones once, few, many or no size at all.

V,D,size,J,CDR3,DNA
TRBV30,NA,NA,TRBJ1-4,CAWIPNGATNEKLFF,TGTGCCTGGATTCCCAACGGGGCAACTAATGAAAAACTGTTTTTT
TRBV7-9,NA,many,TRBJ2-6,CASSYRGAGANVLTF,TGTGCCAGCAGCTATCGGGGTGCTGGGGCCAACGTCCTGACTTTC
TRBV28,NA,NA,TRBJ2-1,CASSQLQSVRNEQFF,TGTGCCAGCAGCCAATTGCAATCGGTCCGCAATGAGCAGTTCTTC
TRBV7-2,NA,NA,TRBJ2-1,CASSPMDEQFF,TGTGCCAGCAGCCCCATGGACGAGCAGTTCTTC
TRBV4-2,TRBD2,NA,TRBJ2-2,CASSQGLAGDSNTGELFF,TGTGCCAGCAGCCAGGGACTAGCGGGGGACTCGAACACCGGGGAGCTGTTTTTT
TRBV7-2,TRBD1,NA,TRBJ1-5,CASTNQGGLNQPQHF,TGTGCCAGCACCAACCAGGGGGGGCTGAATCAGCCCCAGCATTTT
TRBV20-1,NA,NA,TRBJ2-3,CSASPADTQYF,TGCAGTGCTAGCCCGGCAGATACGCAGTATTTT
TRBV29-1,NA,few,TRBJ2-3,CSVAGDTDTQYF,TGCAGCGTTGCCGGGGACACAGATACGCAGTATTTT
TRBV7-9,TRBD2,few,TRBJ2-3,CASSASGNTDTQYF,TGTGCCAGCAGCGCTAGCGGAAACACAGATACGCAGTATTTT
TRBV29-1,NA,few,TRBJ2-5,CSVALRIQETQYF,TGCAGCGTCGCGCTAAGGATCCAAGAGACCCAGTACTTC
TRBV7-9,TRBD2,NA,TRBJ2-1,CASSLGVAGKEFF,TGTGCCAGCAGCTTAGGGGTAGCGGGAAAGGAGTTCTTC
TRBV29-1,TRBD1,few,TRBJ2-5,CSVCTGGQETQYF,TGCAGCGTTTGTACAGGGGGCCAAGAGACCCAGTACTTC
TRBV30,NA,few,TRBJ1-6,CAWSRLAIGSPLHF,TGTGCCTGGAGTAGGCTGGCTATTGGTTCACCCCTCCACTTT
TRBV19,TRBD1,few,TRBJ2-7,CASSRGQAGKQYF,TGTGCCAGTAGTCGGGGACAGGCAGGCAAGCAGTACTTC
TRBV6-5,TRBD1,NA,TRBJ1-2,CASRSTGTYGYTF,TGTGCCAGCAGATCGACAGGGACGTATGGCTACACCTTC
TRBV6-6,NA,NA,TRBJ1-5,CASSARGSQPQHF,TGTGCCAGCAGTGCCCGGGGTTCCCAGCCCCAGCATTTT
TRBV5-1,NA,few,TRBJ2-1,CASRSLRDEQFF,TGCGCCAGCCGGTCCCTTAGGGATGAGCAGTTCTTC
TRBV7-2,TRBD2,few,TRBJ2-3,CASERGRPDTQYF,TGTGCCAGCGAGCGGGGGAGACCAGATACGCAGTATTTT
TRBV29-1,TRBD2,NA,TRBJ2-5,CSVGGRDQETQYF,TGCAGCGTGGGGGGGAGGGACCAAGAGACCCAGTACTTC
TRBV18,NA,few,TRBJ2-1,CASSPQGGNEQFF,TGTGCCAGCTCACCACAGGGGGGAAATGAGCAGTTCTTC
TRBV19,NA,NA,TRBJ2-7,CARRSAPYEQYF,TGTGCCAGAAGGAGCGCTCCCTACGAGCAGTACTTC
TRBV18,NA,few,TRBJ1-1,CASSPRGDITEAFF,TGTGCCAGCTCACCGAGGGGGGATATTACTGAAGCTTTCTTT
TRBV4-2,NA,NA,TRBJ2-1,CASSQEMASSYNEQFF,TGTGCCAGCAGCCAAGAAATGGCGAGCTCCTACAATGAGCAGTTCTTC
TRBV28,NA,few,TRBJ1-2,CASSLSGTPAYGYTF,TGTGCCAGCAGTTTATCCGGGACACCGGCCTATGGCTACACCTTC
TRBV29-1,NA,few,TRBJ2-3,CSGRGNTQYF,TGCAGCGGCCGGGGGAATACGCAGTATTTT
TRBV28,NA,NA,TRBJ1-5,CASSMSLGGQPQHF,TGTGCCAGCAGCATGAGTCTCGGGGGGCAGCCCCAGCATTTT
TRBV28,NA,NA,TRBJ1-1,CASSPPQVSAFF,TGTGCCAGCAGTCCCCCCCAGGTTAGCGCTTTCTTT
TRBV19,NA,NA,TRBJ1-4,CASSMRGQNEKLFF,TGTGCCAGTAGTATGCGGGGGCAGAATGAAAAACTGTTTTTT
TRBV28,NA,many,TRBJ2-7,CASSTWTAIYEQYF,TGTGCCAGCAGTACCTGGACAGCCATCTACGAGCAGTACTTC
TRBV30,TRBD1,once,TRBJ2-2,CAWSTGQSGYTGELFF,TGTGCCTGGAGTACGGGACAGTCAGGTTACACCGGGGAGCTGTTTTTT
TRBV28,NA,many,TRBJ2-1,CASSFPSTDEQFF,TGTGCCAGCAGTTTCCCTAGTACGGATGAGCAGTTCTTC
TRBV4-3,NA,NA,TRBJ2-5,CASSAYAGGETQYF,TGCGCCAGCAGCGCCTATGCTGGAGGAGAGACCCAGTACTTC
TRBV30,NA,NA,TRBJ2-1,CAWRVLFRGDEQFF,TGTGCCTGGAGGGTTTTGTTTCGTGGGGATGAGCAGTTCTTC
TRBV29-1,NA,NA,TRBJ1-4,CSVESGVGEKLFF,TGCAGCGTTGAATCGGGGGTGGGTGAAAAACTGTTTTTT
TRBV5-6,NA,once,TRBJ2-4,CASSLGGVGDIQYF,TGTGCCAGCAGCTTGGGGGGCGTCGGGGACATTCAGTACTTC
TRBV29-1,NA,few,TRBJ2-7,CSVEDRGGYEQYF,TGCAGCGTTGAAGACAGGGGGGGTTACGAGCAGTACTTC
TRBV5-4,NA,NA,TRBJ2-1,CASSLAVTRSYNEQFF,TGTGCCAGCAGCTTGGCAGTGACCCGCTCCTACAATGAGCAGTTCTTC
TRBV30,NA,NA,TRBJ1-6,CAWTRTNSPLHF,TGTGCCTGGACTCGGACCAATTCACCCCTCCACTTT
TRBV7-2,NA,NA,TRBJ2-3,CASSLGPPSQYF,TGTGCCAGCAGCTTAGGTCCCCCATCGCAGTATTTT
TRBV15,TRBD2,few,TRBJ2-3,CATSMAGGITDTQYF,TGTGCCACCAGCATGGCGGGGGGGATCACAGATACGCAGTATTTT
TRBV30,NA,NA,TRBJ2-7,CAWNKGPYEQYF,TGTGCCTGGAACAAGGGGCCCTACGAGCAGTACTTC
TRBV2,TRBD1,NA,TRBJ1-1,CASSTGPDTEAFF,TGTGCCAGCTCGACAGGGCCCGACACTGAAGCTTTCTTT
TRBV27,NA,few,TRBJ1-4,CASRMGGGEEKLFF,TGTGCCAGCAGGATGGGCGGGGGAGAGGAAAAACTGTTTTTT
TRBV29-1,NA,NA,TRBJ1-2,CSVQGTAGMRGYTF,TGCAGCGTGCAAGGGACGGCCGGGATGAGAGGCTACACCTTC
TRBV5-6,NA,NA,TRBJ2-5,CASSLAGFQETQYF,TGTGCCAGCAGCTTGGCGGGGTTTCAAGAGACCCAGTACTTC
TRBV7-9,TRBD2,few,TRBJ2-1,CASSLPGLAGEQFF,TGTGCCAGCAGCCTACCGGGACTAGCGGGAGAGCAGTTCTTC
TRBV5-1,NA,NA,TRBJ2-3,CASSLVSDTQYF,TGCGCCAGCAGCTTGGTATCAGATACGCAGTATTTT
TRBV28,NA,few,TRBJ1-1,CASTNGIMNTEAFF,TGTGCCAGCACCAACGGGATTATGAACACTGAAGCTTTCTTT
TRBV5-1,NA,NA,TRBJ2-2,CASSLGDKNTGELFF,TGCGCCAGCAGCTTGGGGGACAAGAACACCGGGGAGCTGTTTTTT